This TCR beta chain was recovered during a study of T cells in Graves' hyperthyroidism and ophthalmopathy. Overall study context: Peripheral blood collection took place at initial diagnosis, before any treatment.

Pregnant or lactating patients were excluded, as were those with uncontrolled infection or other autoimmune disease. Each diagnosis was grounded in clinical symptoms, serum thyroxine and TRAb, thyroid ultrasound, and orbital computed tomography. RNA transcripts were the template for amplifying TCR beta CDR3 regions. Using the HTBI primer set, a first-round RT-PCR was run on the TCR CDR3. TCRdb redid the calling of the multiplex PCR reads with MiXCR, one entry per CDR3 protein. The data contain roughly 380,000 distinct CDR3 sequences, 15% to 20% of them singletons. This clonotype occurred a few times. The V end was cut by 4 bases, the J end by 3 bases, with 9 bases between. This CDR3 spans 13 amino acids.

Specimen: blood. The V and J genes are TRBV12-3 or TRBV12-4 and TRBJ1-2; unclear D gene. This TCR was recovered from a woman aged 40-49 years with Graves' ophthalmopathy. The CDR3 region is CASSSTVDYGYTF. DNA of the CDR3: TGTGCCAGCAGTTCTACAGTAGACTATGGCTACACCTTC.